These 24 T cell receptor beta chains came from one sample sequenced in a study of cytomegalovirus exposure and HLA in healthy donors. The PCR made use of 60 Vbeta and 13 Jbeta primers. This table comes from immunoSEQ multiplex PCR, and its TCRdb copy is limited to in-frame clones, with some not included. The sample shows 120,000 to 150,000 clones, about four fifths of them seen only once. The sample comprised PBMCs. The receptors were gathered from a woman aged 40 to 55 in good health and CMV-seropositive.

The chain couples TRBV6-1 to TRBJ2-7, with TRBD1 matching over 9 bases. J was trimmed by 5 bases and V by 5 bases; bases with no gene match: 7. The CDR3 contains 14 residues. Per the germline V gene, CDR1 is MNHNS and CDR2 is SASEGT. The CDR3 spells CASSNRDRVHEQYF. The CDR3 nucleotides read TGTGCCAGCAGTAACCGGGACAGGGTCCACGAGCAGTACTTC.

The chain joins TRBV2 to TRBJ2-7; D might be TRBD1 (6 bases). Germline CDR1 is SNHLY and CDR2 is FYNNEI. The CDR3 totals 13 residues. Trimming pared 8 bases from V and 7 bases from J, leaving 18 bases between. This CDR3 is CASEGQTLVEQYF. CDR3 coding DNA: TGTGCCAGCGAAGGACAGACCTTAGTGGAGCAGTACTTC.

The sample holds a few counts of this clone. The gene calls are TRBV6-6 and TRBJ2-1, with TRBD1 matching over 11 bases. Germline values: CDR1 MNHNY, CDR2 SVGAGI (reference sequence). This CDR3 spans 16 amino acids. After removal of 5 bases from V and 7 bases from J, the junction contained 10 bases not matched to a gene. CDR3 residues: CASSGKFGTGGNEQFF. The CDR3 region has the DNA TGTGCCAGCAGTGGCAAATTTGGGACAGGGGGTAATGAGCAGTTCTTC.

To note about this clone: This same CDR3 is encoded by further DNA sequences in the sample. This chain joins TRBV30 and TRBJ1-2, with 8 bases lining up with TRBD1. CDR3 length: 13 amino acids. V dropped 3 bases and J dropped 4; count of bases not matched to a gene: 4. Looked up from germline, CDR1 is GTSNPN and CDR2 is SVGIG (reference sequence). The CDR3: CAWSPGQAYGYTF. The CDR3 nucleotides read TGTGCCTGGAGCCCGGGACAGGCCTATGGCTACACCTTC. Supplemented by reference TRBV30 and TRBJ1-2, the full variable domain reads SQTIHQWPATLVQPVGSPLSLECTVEGTSNPNLYWYRQAAGRGLQLLFYSVGIGQISSEVPQNLSASRPQDRQFILSSKKLLLSDSGFYLCAWSPGQAYGYTFGSGTRLTVV.

CDR3 coding DNA: TGCGCCAGCAGCCCCGAGACAGTTCCCGGGGAGCTGTTTTTT. This sequence encodes CASSPETVPGELFF. The V gene is TRBV5-1, the J gene TRBJ2-2; tentatively, D is TRBD1 (5 bases). CDR3 length: 14 amino acids. Trimming took off 4 bases at V and 6 bases at J, with 13 bases between the two ends. Germline lookup yields CDR1 SGHRS and CDR2 YFSETQ.

The rearrangement joins TRBV18 to TRBJ2-2; D gene unclear. CDR1 is KGHSH and CDR2 is LQKENI in the germline V gene. This CDR3 has 14 amino acids. The ends were cut back, 0 bases at V and 9 bases at J, with 11 bases in the middle. CDR3 amino acids: CASSPPSQIRELFF. The CDR3 nucleotides read TGTGCCAGCTCACCACCGTCCCAGATAAGGGAGCTGTTTTTT.

The chain links TRBV28 to TRBJ2-2; TRBD2 matches at 12 bases. This CDR3 has 14 residues. V shed 2 bases and J 15 bases; nucleotides not matched to a gene: 7. Germline V lookup: CDR1 MDHEN, CDR2 SYDVKM. In DNA, the CDR3 is TGTGCCAGCAGTTTACTAGCGGGAGGGAGGACGGTGTTTTTT. This codes for CASSLLAGGRTVFF.

The genes are TRBV28 and TRBJ2-1, with 7 bases identical to TRBD1. The CDR3 is made up of 16 amino acids. With 5 bases clipped from V and 7 bases from J, the junction kept 14 bases outside the gene matches. The V gene's germline CDR1 is MDHEN and CDR2 SYDVKM. The CDR3 region has the DNA TGTGCCAGCAGTCATTTTCGGAGACAGGGTTGGAATGAGCAGTTCTTC. It is translated as CASSHFRRQGWNEQFF.

The rearrangement joins TRBV29-1 to TRBJ2-7; tentative D call: TRBD1 (6 bases). Trimming removed 6 bases at V and 8 bases at J, with 14 bases between. Looked up from germline, CDR1 is SQVTM and CDR2 is ANQGSEA. The CDR3 loop spans 11 amino acids. The CDR3 protein is CSVPGQVKQYF. The CDR3 DNA reads TGCAGCGTCCCGGGACAAGTTAAGCAGTACTTC.

The chain has TRBV28 and TRBJ2-5; D not resolved. Gene TRBJ2-7 matches the end of the DNA better, so the J call may be wrong. The germline V gene encodes CDR1 MDHEN and CDR2 SYDVKM. The CDR3 is 11 residues long. The CDR3 DNA is TGTGCCAGCAGTCGACTCTACGAGCAGTACTTC. Translation: CASSRLYEQYF.

The chain links TRBV9 to TRBJ1-5, with a weak D call TRBD1 (5 bases). Trimming cost V 0 bases and J 11 bases, with 15 bases left between them. The germline V gene encodes CDR1 SGDLS and CDR2 YYNGEE. The CDR3 sequence is 14 residues long. Here the CDR3 reads CASSVDATDGSQHF. For the CDR3, the DNA is TGTGCCAGCAGCGTAGATGCGACAGACGGGTCCCAGCATTTT. The full variable domain, rest sourced from reference TRBV9 and TRBJ1-5, is DSGVTQTPKHLITATGQRVTLRCSPRSGDLSVYWYQQSLDQGLQFLIQYYNGEERAKGNILERFSAQQFPDLHSELNLSSLELGDSALYFCASSVDATDGSQHFGDGTRLSIL.

The DNA for the CDR3 is TGCGCCAGCAGCTCACAGGGGGATAACACTGAAGCTTTCTTT. It is translated as CASSSQGDNTEAFF. This chain joins TRBV5-1 and TRBJ1-1; TRBD1 matches 8 bases. The CDR3 extends over 14 amino acids. V was clipped by 3 bases and J by 2 bases; unmatched bases: 3. The germline V gene encodes CDR1 SGHRS and CDR2 YFSETQ.

This chain connects TRBV9 to TRBJ2-3; 12 bases are a match to TRBD2. The V gene end was trimmed by 4 bases and the J gene end by 3 bases; junction bases not matched to a gene: 3. There are 15 residues in the CDR3. Germline V gene lookup returns CDR1 SGDLS and CDR2 YYNGEE. The CDR3 region has the DNA TGTGCCAGCAGCCCGACTAGCGGGAGAACAGATACGCAGTATTTT. Translating gives CASSPTSGRTDTQYF. The full variable domain, its missing parts supplied by reference TRBV9 and TRBJ2-3, is DSGVTQTPKHLITATGQRVTLRCSPRSGDLSVYWYQQSLDQGLQFLIQYYNGEERAKGNILERFSAQQFPDLHSELNLSSLELGDSALYFCASSPTSGRTDTQYFGPGTRLTVL.

The chain carries TRBV5-1 and TRBJ2-1, with D possibly matching TRBD2 (5 bases). This CDR3 contains 15 residues. Germline CDR1 reads SGHRS; CDR2 reads YFSETQ. V gave up 2 bases and J gave up 6 bases, with 15 bases separating them. CDR3 DNA: TGCGCCAGCAGCTTAGAGCTGGCGAGCGGCAATGAGCAGTTCTTC. This codes for CASSLELASGNEQFF.

The V call is TRBV10-3, the J call TRBJ2-5; 9 nucleotides match TRBD1. J gave up 0 bases and V 9 bases, and 8 bases lay outside the gene matches. The germline CDR1 and CDR2 sequences are ENHRY and SYGVKD. The CDR3 spans 15 residues. The CDR3 region is CAIAPGQGYQETQYF. The CDR3, as DNA: TGTGCCATTGCCCCCGGACAGGGGTACCAAGAGACCCAGTACTTC.

The chain employs TRBV18 and TRBJ2-5; D not certain. The V gene lost 3 bases and the J gene lost 3 bases, with 8 bases spanning the gap. In germline, CDR1 is KGHSH, CDR2 LQKENI. The length of the CDR3 is 13 residues. The CDR3 DNA follows: TGTGCCAGCTCACCCAGAGCGAAAGAGACCCAGTACTTC. Residues: CASSPRAKETQYF.

This clone was detected only a few times. Other DNA sequences of this sample code for an identical CDR3. J is TRBJ2-4 and V is TRBV5-1; 8 bases are shared with TRBD1. The V and J ends lost 0 bases and 2 bases, in that order; junction bases with no gene match: 4. Germline V gene lookup returns CDR1 SGHRS and CDR2 YFSETQ. The CDR3 is 16 amino acids. The CDR3 here is CASSLAPGGTKNIQYF. CDR3 coding DNA: TGCGCCAGCAGCTTGGCCCCAGGGGGCACCAAAAACATTCAGTACTTC.

This chain connects TRBV9 to TRBJ2-3, with D possibly TRBD2 on 6 matching bases. CDR3 size: 16 residues. The germline CDR1 and CDR2 sequences are SGDLS and YYNGEE. V was trimmed by 0 bases and J by 0 bases, leaving 11 bases between them. CDR3 nucleotides: TGTGCCAGCAGCGTAGAGGCGGGAACTAGCACAGATACGCAGTATTTT. Its translation: CASSVEAGTSTDTQYF.

By share, this clone counts as medium-sized. This chain uses TRBV6-1 with TRBJ2-2; TRBD2 matches 8 bases. The ends lost 0 bases at V and 3 bases at J; junction bases unmatched: 0. Germline CDR1 is MNHNS and CDR2 is SASEGT. This CDR3 has 15 amino acids. The CDR3 spells CASSEASGDTGELFF. The CDR3 nucleotides are TGTGCCAGCAGTGAAGCTAGCGGGGACACCGGGGAGCTGTTTTTT.

Of note for this clone: At one end, the junction sequence differs from germline, possibly due to a read error. The chain uses TRBV6-1 and TRBJ1-1, with TRBD1 matching 10 bases. Germline V lookup: CDR1 MNHNS, CDR2 SASEGT. The CDR3 sequence is 13 residues long. The CDR3 spells CASSEKGDRGPGF. CDR3 nucleotide sequence: TGTGCCAGCAGTGAGAAGGGGGACAGGGGCCCAGGCTTT.

The rearrangement uses TRBV29-1 and TRBJ1-1; 9 bases match TRBD1. The CDR3 extends over 14 amino acids. With 1 base clipped from V and 3 bases from J, the junction kept 3 bases outside the gene matches. Germline-derived CDR1 and CDR2 are SQVTM and ANQGSEA. CDR3 in DNA: TGCAGCGTTGAAGGGGGGACAGGGTACACTGAAGCTTTCTTT. Residues: CSVEGGTGYTEAFF.

As regards this clone: The junction shows a germline mismatch at one end, possibly a read error. This CDR3 reads CASSTGQGALNGQFF. CDR3 DNA sequence: TGCGCCAGCAGCACTGGACAGGGGGCATTAAATGGGCAGTTCTTC. The chain joins TRBV5-1 to TRBJ2-1; TRBD1 matches at 11 bases. CDR1 is SGHRS and CDR2 is YFSETQ in the germline V gene. The CDR3 contains 15 residues.

V gene TRBV2 combines with J gene TRBJ2-1; D is unresolved. Germline-derived CDR1 and CDR2 are SNHLY and FYNNEI. The V and J ends lost 5 bases and 4 bases respectively, with 9 bases between them. The CDR3 covers 13 residues. This CDR3 reads CASSSTPYNEQFF. The CDR3 DNA follows: TGTGCCAGCAGTTCCACTCCTTACAATGAGCAGTTCTTC.

This chain connects TRBV6-6 to TRBJ1-1, with D maybe TRBD1 (5 bases). Trimming took 4 bases from V and 6 from J, leaving 21 bases between them. In germline, CDR1 is MNHNY, CDR2 SVGAGI (reference sequence). This CDR3 is 16 amino acids long. In nucleotides, the CDR3 is TGTGCCAGCAGTTCCCCGCGGGGGATAAGGAAGGCTGAAGCTTTCTTT. Its translation is CASSSPRGIRKAEAFF.